This passage covers 3 T cell receptor beta chains from one sample sequenced in a study of glioma-infiltrating T cells after dendritic cell vaccination (dated by TCRdb to the mid-2010s). The library was generated by the immunoSEQ multiplex PCR assay. What TCRdb holds here is the immuneACCESS table cut down to in-frame rearrangements. Part of the clones is not present; checked against another copy, under half of the missing clones reflect an unresolved V gene, and the others are unexplained. For this sample the table gives tens of thousands of clones, of which less than 85% were detected only once. Under 8.5% of the sample goes to the ten largest clones. The time point tag for this specimen amounts to: after dendritic cell vaccination, including at tumor progression/relapse. The sample was blood, taken after dendritic cell vaccination. These receptors were taken from a human donor with glioblastoma.

V gene TRBV15 combines with J gene TRBJ2-4; 9 bases are shared with TRBD1. CDR1 LNHNV and CDR2 YYDKDF come from the germline V gene (reference sequence). V gave up 1 base and J gave up 0 bases; unmatched junction bases: 4. There are 17 residues in the CDR3. The CDR3 region is CATSRGTGELAKNIQYF. The DNA for the CDR3 is TGTGCCACCAGCAGAGGGACAGGGGAGTTAGCCAAAAACATTCAGTACTTC.

There are a few counts of this clone. The chain uses TRBV9 and TRBJ1-2; 11 bases line up with TRBD1. Trimming removed 4 bases from V and 5 bases from J; junction bases left unmatched: 4. Germline assignment: CDR1 SGDLS and CDR2 YYNGEE. This CDR3 comprises 14 residues. CDR3 protein: CASSRGTGGYGYTF. CDR3 sequence (DNA): TGTGCCAGCAGCCGAGGGACAGGGGGGTATGGCTACACCTTC.

The chain links TRBV4-2 to TRBJ1-2, with TRBD1 matching 7 bases. Germline trimming cut 4 bases from V and 4 bases from J; bases unmatched to any gene: 3. The CDR3 runs to 13 residues. Germline V lookup: CDR1 LGHNA, CDR2 YNFKEQ. The DNA for the CDR3 is TGTGCCAGCAGCCCCGGGACAGCCTATGGCTACACCTTC. It yields the protein CASSPGTAYGYTF.